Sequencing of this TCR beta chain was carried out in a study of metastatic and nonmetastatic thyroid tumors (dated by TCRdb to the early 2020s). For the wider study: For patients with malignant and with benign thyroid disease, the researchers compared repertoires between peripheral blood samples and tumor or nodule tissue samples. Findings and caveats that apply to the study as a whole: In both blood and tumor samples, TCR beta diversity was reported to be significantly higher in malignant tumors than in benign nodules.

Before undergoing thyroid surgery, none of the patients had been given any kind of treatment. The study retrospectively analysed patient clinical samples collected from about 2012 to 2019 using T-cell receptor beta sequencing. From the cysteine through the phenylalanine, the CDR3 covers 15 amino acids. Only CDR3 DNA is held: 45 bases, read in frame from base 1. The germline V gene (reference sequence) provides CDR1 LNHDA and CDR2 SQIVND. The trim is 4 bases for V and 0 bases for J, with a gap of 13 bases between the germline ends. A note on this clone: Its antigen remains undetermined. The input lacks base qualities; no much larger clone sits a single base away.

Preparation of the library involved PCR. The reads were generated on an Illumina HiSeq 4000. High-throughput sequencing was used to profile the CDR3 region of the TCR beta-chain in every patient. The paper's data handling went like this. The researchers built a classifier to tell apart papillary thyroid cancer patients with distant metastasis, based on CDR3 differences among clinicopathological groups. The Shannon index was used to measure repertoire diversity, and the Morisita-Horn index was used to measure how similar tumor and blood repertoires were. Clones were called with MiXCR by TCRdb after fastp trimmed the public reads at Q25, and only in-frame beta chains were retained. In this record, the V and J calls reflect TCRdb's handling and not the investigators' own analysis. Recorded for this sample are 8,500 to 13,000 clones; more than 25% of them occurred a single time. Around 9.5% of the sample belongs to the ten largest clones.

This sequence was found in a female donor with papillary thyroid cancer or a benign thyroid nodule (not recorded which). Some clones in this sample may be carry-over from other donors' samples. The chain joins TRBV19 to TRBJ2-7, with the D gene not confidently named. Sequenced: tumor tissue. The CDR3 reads CASSNIHSSSYEQYF. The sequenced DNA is TGTGCCAGTAGTAATATCCATTCAAGCTCCTACGAGCAGTACTTC.